This note documents a single T cell receptor beta chain sequence. As yet, its antigen is unknown. Assay: immunoSEQ multiplex PCR; the TCRdb copy retains only in-frame clones and omits some. This sample yields around 6,500 clones, of which under 90% are seen a single time; 7% to 10% belongs to the top ten. This CDR3 is built from 16 residues. J was trimmed by 5 bases and V by 0 bases; bases with no gene match: 6. The germline gives CDR1 SGHRS, CDR2 YFSETQ. The entry originates in a study of T cell clonotyping in hematopoietic cell transplantation. Study conclusions and caveats: Broader posttransplant TCR repertoire diversity was predicted by graft donor and pretransplant recipient Inverse Simpson Index values. After transplant, recipient diversity fell while pathologically expanded clonotypes grew through day 180.

The rearrangement joins TRBV5-1 to TRBJ2-5; 11 bases align to TRBD2. The origin of this receptor is a male patient in his 40s who had an allogeneic stem cell transplant from an unrelated donor, so the T cells may come from the graft donor. Some clones in this sample may be carry-over from other donors' samples. The specimen comprised peripheral blood mononuclear cells, sampled 100 days after allogeneic stem cell transplant. In nucleotides, the CDR3 is TGCGCCAGCAGCTTGGTGGTAGCGGGGGGGTCCGAGACCCAGTACTTC. Translating it yields CASSLVVAGGSETQYF.